These 21 T cell receptor beta chains were sequenced from one sample in a study of T cell clones after liver transplantation. The assay was immunoSEQ multiplex PCR, and TCRdb's table has in-frame clones only and misses some. The table records approximately 68,000 clones, under 90% of them present only once. Sequences were derived from CD4+ T cells from blood, sampled before liver transplant. The source of these receptors is a human donor who received a liver transplant.

The chain carries TRBV7-9 and TRBJ2-1; 11 bases match TRBD2. Germline CDR1 reads SEHNR; CDR2 reads FQNEAQ (reference sequence). CDR3 length: 16 amino acids. The V and J ends lost 5 bases and 1 base, in that order; junction bases with no gene match: 4. DNA for the CDR3: TGTGCCAGCAGCCCTCTAGCGGGAGGATCCTACAATGAGCAGTTCTTC. It is translated as CASSPLAGGSYNEQFF. The variable domain in full, completed from reference TRBV7-9 and TRBJ2-1, reads DTGVSQNPRHKITKRGQNVTFRCDPISEHNRLYWYRQTLGQGPEFLTYFQNEAQLEKSRLLSDRFSAERPKGSFSTLEIQRTEQGDSAMYLCASSPLAGGSYNEQFFGPGTRLTVL.

This clone was found a few times. Here the CDR3 DNA reads TGTGCCAGCTCACGGGACACCTTAGACACTGAAGCTTTCTTT. Protein sequence: CASSRDTLDTEAFF. The chain couples TRBV18 to TRBJ1-1; D possibly corresponds to TRBD1 (6 bases). V lost 4 bases to trimming and J lost 3 bases, with 12 bases between them. This CDR3 has 14 amino acids. Germline V gene sequence: CDR1 KGHSH, CDR2 LQKENI.

The chain carries TRBV28 and TRBJ1-5; TRBD1 might be the D (6 bases). The CDR3 totals 17 residues. CDR1 MDHEN and CDR2 SYDVKM come from the germline V gene. With 1 base removed from V and 2 bases from J, the gap between germline ends came to 15 bases. CDR3 sequence reads: CASSLSGGTLGNQPQHF. The CDR3 DNA is TGTGCCAGCAGTTTATCGGGGGGCACCCTGGGCAATCAGCCCCAGCATTTT.

The J gene is TRBJ2-1, the V gene TRBV19, with D unclear. CDR1 and CDR2 (germline): LNHDA, SQIVND (reference sequence). CDR3 size: 16 residues. Trimming took off 3 bases at V and 0 bases at J, with 12 bases between the two ends. In DNA, the CDR3 is TGTGCCAGTAGTATGGGCCTCTTTAGCTCCTACAATGAGCAGTTCTTC. It codes for CASSMGLFSSYNEQFF.

The chain is built from TRBV7-8 and TRBJ2-7; D is possibly TRBD2 (6 bases). The CDR3 runs to 11 residues. Trimming cost V 2 bases and J 7 bases, with 6 bases left between them. Germline V lookup: CDR1 SGHVS, CDR2 FQNEAQ. The CDR3 loop reads CASSLRGEQYF. DNA of the CDR3: TGTGCCAGCAGCTTACGGGGGGAGCAGTACTTC.

The rearrangement joins TRBV19 to TRBJ1-4, with a tentative D call TRBD1 (6 bases). The ends were cut back, 4 bases at V and 7 bases at J, with 16 bases in the middle. The CDR3 spans 15 residues. The germline V gene encodes CDR1 LNHDA and CDR2 SQIVND (reference sequence). Here the CDR3 DNA reads TGTGCCAGTAGTACGTCGGGAGGGGGTGGTGAAAAACTGTTTTTT. Amino acids: CASSTSGGGGEKLFF.

This chain connects TRBV27 to TRBJ2-3, with D tentatively TRBD1 or TRBD2 (5 bases each). CDR3 length: 11 amino acids. Germline V gives CDR1 MNHEY, CDR2 SMNVEV (reference sequence). Trimming pared 8 bases from V and 7 bases from J, leaving 10 bases between. As DNA, the CDR3 is TGTGCCAGCTCTGGGGGTTATACGCAGTATTTT. Its protein is CASSGGYTQYF.

This chain uses TRBV9 with TRBJ2-2, with a weak D call TRBD2 (5 bases). The CDR3 runs to 16 residues. CDR1 and CDR2 (germline): SGDLS, YYNGEE. With 3 bases removed from V and 2 bases from J, the gap between germline ends came to 14 bases. The CDR3 DNA reads TGTGCCAGCAGCGAGGGAGACACCAGAAACACCGGGGAGCTGTTTTTT. Encoded protein: CASSEGDTRNTGELFF. Based on the CDR3 plus reference TRBV9 and TRBJ2-2, the full variable domain is DSGVTQTPKHLITATGQRVTLRCSPRSGDLSVYWYQQSLDQGLQFLIQYYNGEERAKGNILERFSAQQFPDLHSELNLSSLELGDSALYFCASSEGDTRNTGELFFGEGSRLTVL.

The CDR3 protein is CASSPPGVIGETQYF. The CDR3 nucleotides are TGTGCCAGCTCACCCCCGGGTGTAATAGGGGAGACCCAGTACTTC. This chain joins TRBV18 and TRBJ2-5; D unresolved. V dropped 3 bases and J dropped 5 bases, with 16 bases sitting between them. The CDR3 is 15 residues long. Germline lookup yields CDR1 KGHSH and CDR2 LQKENI.

J is TRBJ2-2 and V is TRBV11-2; D is perhaps TRBD2 (7 bases). Germline V CDR1 and CDR2: SGHAT, FQNNGV. V shed 5 bases and J shed 4 bases, with 17 bases lying between them. The length of the CDR3 is 16 residues. The CDR3 reads CASSRGLADFTGELFF. As DNA, the CDR3 is TGTGCCAGCAGCCGGGGGCTAGCGGACTTCACCGGGGAGCTGTTTTTT.

The chain couples TRBV5-1 to TRBJ2-3; 9 nucleotides align to TRBD2. Germline V CDR1 and CDR2: SGHRS, YFSETQ. The length of the CDR3 is 15 residues. V was clipped by 4 bases and J by 3 bases; unmatched bases: 6. The CDR3 loop reads CASSGSGRGTDTQYF. The CDR3 nucleotides are TGCGCCAGCAGCGGTAGCGGGAGAGGGACAGATACGCAGTATTTT. The full variable domain, rest sourced from reference TRBV5-1 and TRBJ2-3, is KAGVTQTPRYLIKTRGQQVTLSCSPISGHRSVSWYQQTPGQGLQFLFEYFSETQRNKGNFPGRFSGRQFSNSRSEMNVSTLELGDSALYLCASSGSGRGTDTQYFGPGTRLTVL.

V gene TRBV7-8 combines with J gene TRBJ2-7, with 8 bases matching TRBD2. Trimming cost V 3 bases and J 5 bases; bases outside gene matches: 6. Germline CDR1 and CDR2: SGHVS and FQNEAQ. This CDR3 spans 14 amino acids. The CDR3 sequence: CASSFGRGVHEQYF. CDR3 coding DNA: TGTGCCAGCAGCTTCGGGAGGGGGGTCCACGAGCAGTACTTC.

The chain couples TRBV5-4 to TRBJ2-2; possible D gene TRBD1, 5 bases. Trimming took 3 bases from V and 2 from J, leaving 11 bases between them. Per germline, CDR1 SGHNT and CDR2 YYREEE (reference sequence). The CDR3 spans 15 residues. This chain's CDR3 is CASSSTATNTGELFF. The CDR3, as DNA: TGTGCCAGCAGCTCGACAGCTACCAACACCGGGGAGCTGTTTTTT.

V is TRBV5-1 and J is TRBJ1-5; D is ambiguous. The V and J ends lost 0 bases and 2 bases respectively, with 12 bases between them. The CDR3 has 16 residues. Looked up from germline, CDR1 is SGHRS and CDR2 is YFSETQ. For the CDR3, the DNA is TGCGCCAGCAGCTTGGGGTCGAGGTCGGGCAATCAGCCCCAGCATTTT. It specifies CASSLGSRSGNQPQHF.

The chain has TRBV6-6 and TRBJ2-4, with 7 bases that match TRBD1. With 6 bases clipped from V and 0 bases from J, the junction kept 5 bases outside the gene matches. Germline CDR1 and CDR2: MNHNY and SVGAGI (reference sequence). The CDR3 totals 15 residues. The CDR3 region is CASRGQKLAKNIQYF. The CDR3 nucleotides are TGTGCCAGCAGGGGACAGAAGTTAGCCAAAAACATTCAGTACTTC.

V usage is TRBV18 and J usage is TRBJ1-1, with 7 nucleotides matching TRBD1. The length of the CDR3 is 17 residues. The V gene end was trimmed by 0 bases and the J gene end by 0 bases; junction bases not matched to a gene: 7. Germline V lookup: CDR1 KGHSH, CDR2 LQKENI. CDR3 amino acids: CASSPPLGTAMNTEAFF. The CDR3 coding sequence is TGTGCCAGCTCACCACCGTTAGGGACAGCCATGAACACTGAAGCTTTCTTT.

This chain uses TRBV28 with TRBJ1-4, with D uncertain. Per the germline V gene, CDR1 is MDHEN and CDR2 is SYDVKM. V was pared by 6 bases and J by 6 bases, with 14 bases between. The CDR3 loop spans 14 amino acids. CDR3 in DNA: TGTGCCAGCAGGCCTCTCGGGGAAGATGAAAAACTGTTTTTT. Translating it yields CASRPLGEDEKLFF. Full variable domain (missing parts from reference TRBV28 and TRBJ1-4): DVKVTQSSRYLVKRTGEKVFLECVQDMDHENMFWYRQDPGLGLRLIYFSYDVKMKEKGDIPEGYSVSREKKERFSLILESASTNQTSMYLCASRPLGEDEKLFFGSGTQLSVL.

This clone has more than one count but fewer than ten. The CDR3 reads CASSPWRGRGYTF. The CDR3 coding sequence is TGTGCCAGCAGTCCCTGGCGGGGTAGAGGCTACACCTTC. The rearrangement links TRBV28 to TRBJ1-2; D uncertain. The CDR3 totals 13 residues. CDR1 is MDHEN, CDR2 SYDVKM, per germline. The V and J ends lost 5 bases and 8 bases respectively, with 15 bases between them.

The V gene is TRBV28, the J gene TRBJ1-2; a possible D gene is TRBD1 (5 bases). V was shortened by 7 bases and J by 1 base, with 22 bases between the two germline ends. This CDR3 has 17 residues. The germline V gene encodes CDR1 MDHEN and CDR2 SYDVKM. The CDR3 DNA follows: TGTGCCAGCACCTCTTTGGGGGGGACTACATTTAACTATGGCTACACCTTC. It specifies CASTSLGGTTFNYGYTF.

This clone is labeled medium-sized. The chain carries TRBV10-3 and TRBJ2-4, with 7 bases that match TRBD1. Trimming at V came to 4 bases and at J to 3 bases, leaving 6 bases not matched to a gene. The germline V gene encodes CDR1 ENHRY and CDR2 SYGVKD. There are 15 residues in the CDR3. The DNA for the CDR3 is TGTGCCATCAGTGGGGGGACAGCCAACAAAAACATTCAGTACTTC. Protein sequence: CAISGGTANKNIQYF.

To note about this clone: Other nucleotide sequences in the sample specify the same CDR3. J is TRBJ1-5 and V is TRBV28; possibly TRBD1 for D (6 bases). Deletions cut 6 bases from V and 3 bases from J, with 12 bases between. This CDR3 is 14 amino acids long. CDR1 MDHEN and CDR2 SYDVKM come from the germline V gene. This chain's CDR3 is CASRRGGFNQPQHF. CDR3 sequence (DNA): TGTGCCAGCAGGAGGGGGGGGTTCAATCAGCCCCAGCATTTT. Based on the CDR3 plus reference TRBV28 and TRBJ1-5, the full variable domain is DVKVTQSSRYLVKRTGEKVFLECVQDMDHENMFWYRQDPGLGLRLIYFSYDVKMKEKGDIPEGYSVSREKKERFSLILESASTNQTSMYLCASRRGGFNQPQHFGDGTRLSIL.